The rows below give T cell receptor beta chains drawn from one sample of a study of OX40 agonist ivuxolimab in advanced cancers. Some clones are missing from TCRdb's copy, which holds only in-frame ones; the method was immunoSEQ multiplex PCR. The sample holds over 55,000 clones; around nine tenths are singletons and the top ten take 0.55% to 0.6%. The sample consisted of CD4+ or CD8+ T cells sorted from blood, taken in a trial of the OX40 agonist ivuxolimab. The origin of the receptors is an adult with an advanced solid tumor such as melanoma, head and neck, liver or kidney cancer. Each CDR3 is given with its conserved first and last residue. The D gene is left open where the match is weak. Part of the rows lack a size; the others show once, few, many or a class for expanded clones.

size: .; D: TRBD2; length: 12; V: TRBV2; J: TRBJ2-7; CDR3: CASTGGVYEQYF; DNA: TGTGCCAGCACCGGGGGGGTATACGAGCAGTACTTC
size: .; D: .; length: 15; V: TRBV29-1; J: TRBJ1-4; CDR3: CSVGNFDATNEKLFF; DNA: TGCAGCGTTGGGAATTTCGATGCAACTAATGAAAAACTGTTTTTT
size: .; D: TRBD1; length: 16; V: TRBV6-8; J: TRBJ2-6; CDR3: CASSYSWTGRANVLTF; DNA: TGTGCCAGCAGTTACTCTTGGACAGGTAGGGCCAACGTCCTGACTTTC
size: .; D: TRBD1; length: 15; V: TRBV4-2; J: TRBJ1-1; CDR3: CASSQGQGTNTEAFF; DNA: TGTGCCAGCAGCCAAGGACAGGGTACGAACACTGAAGCTTTCTTT
size: .; D: .; length: 13; V: TRBV4-2; J: TRBJ2-1; CDR3: CASSHDRSREQFF; DNA: TGTGCCAGCAGCCATGACCGATCACGGGAGCAGTTCTTC
size: .; D: .; length: 16; V: TRBV7-2; J: TRBJ2-7; CDR3: CASSLKAIGPGYEQYF; DNA: TGTGCCAGCAGCTTAAAGGCCATTGGTCCCGGTTACGAGCAGTACTTC
size: few; D: .; length: 14; V: TRBV6-5; J: TRBJ1-5; CDR3: CASSRRTRDQPQHF; DNA: TGTGCCAGCAGTCGCCGGACGAGGGATCAGCCCCAGCATTTT
size: .; D: .; length: 16; V: TRBV18; J: TRBJ1-3; CDR3: CASSPQSGFSGNTIYF; DNA: TGTGCCAGCTCACCTCAAAGTGGCTTCTCTGGAAACACCATATATTTT
size: .; D: .; length: 15; V: TRBV6-5; J: TRBJ1-2; CDR3: CASSYARTANYGYTF; DNA: TGTGCCAGCAGTTACGCGAGGACAGCTAACTATGGCTACACCTTC
size: .; D: .; length: 14; V: TRBV6-4; J: TRBJ2-6; CDR3: CASRDSSGANVLTF; DNA: TGTGCCAGCAGGGACAGCTCTGGGGCCAACGTCCTGACTTTC
size: .; D: TRBD1; length: 14; V: TRBV2; J: TRBJ2-7; CDR3: CASLLRTGVHEQYF; DNA: TGTGCCAGCCTGCTTAGGACAGGGGTACACGAGCAGTACTTC
size: once; D: .; length: 14; V: TRBV6-6; J: TRBJ2-2; CDR3: CASSYSGDTGELFF; DNA: TGTGCCAGCAGTTACTCAGGAGACACCGGGGAGCTGTTTTTT
size: .; D: TRBD2; length: 16; V: TRBV5-4; J: TRBJ2-1; CDR3: CASSPRPTSGPNEQFF; DNA: TGTGCCAGCAGCCCGAGACCGACTAGCGGCCCCAATGAGCAGTTCTTC
size: .; D: .; length: 16; V: TRBV7-2; J: TRBJ2-1; CDR3: CASSLNGGATGTEQFF; DNA: TGTGCCAGCAGCTTAAATGGGGGAGCCACAGGGACTGAGCAGTTCTTC
size: once; D: .; length: 14; V: TRBV7-9; J: TRBJ2-4; CDR3: CASSDPQRQNIQYF; DNA: TGTGCCAGCAGCGACCCGCAACGCCAAAACATTCAGTACTTC
size: .; D: TRBD2; length: 15; V: TRBV28; J: TRBJ2-3; CDR3: CASSGGAGVANTQYF; DNA: TGTGCCAGTTCCGGGGGGGCGGGAGTGGCAAATACGCAGTATTTT
size: once; D: .; length: 15; V: TRBV30; J: TRBJ1-5; CDR3: CAWRLAGGLNQPQHF; DNA: TGTGCCTGGAGACTCGCCGGAGGGCTCAATCAGCCCCAGCATTTT
size: .; D: .; length: 12; V: TRBV7-2; J: TRBJ2-3; CDR3: CASSSWEGAQYF; DNA: TGTGCCAGCAGCTCCTGGGAGGGGGCGCAGTATTTT
size: .; D: .; length: 12; V: TRBV11-3; J: TRBJ2-1; CDR3: CASSTGTGEQFF; DNA: TGTGCCAGCAGCACCGGGACCGGGGAGCAGTTCTTC
size: .; D: .; length: 14; V: TRBV7-2; J: TRBJ2-5; CDR3: CASSPSRYQETQYF; DNA: TGTGCCAGCAGCCCCAGCAGGTACCAAGAGACCCAGTACTTC
size: .; D: .; length: 17; V: TRBV19; J: TRBJ2-6; CDR3: CASSIRQGRSGANVLTF; DNA: TGTGCCAGTAGTATCCGGCAGGGACGCTCTGGGGCCAACGTCCTGACTTTC
size: .; D: TRBD1; length: 13; V: TRBV6-4; J: TRBJ1-1; CDR3: CASSETGVTEAFF; DNA: TGTGCCAGCAGTGAAACAGGGGTCACTGAAGCTTTCTTT
size: once; D: TRBD2; length: 17; V: TRBV18; J: TRBJ2-3; CDR3: CASSSGTSGSGTDTQYF; DNA: TGTGCCAGCTCATCCGGGACTAGCGGGAGTGGGACAGATACGCAGTATTTT
size: .; D: TRBD1; length: 14; V: TRBV5-8; J: TRBJ1-1; CDR3: CASSPGTGNTEAFF; DNA: TGTGCCAGCAGCCCCGGGACAGGGAACACTGAAGCTTTCTTT
size: few; D: .; length: 14; V: TRBV1; J: TRBJ1-5; CDR3: CTSSQDQSNQPQHF; DNA: TGCACCAGCAGCCAAGACCAAAGCAATCAGCCCCAGCATTTT
size: .; D: TRBD1; length: 15; V: TRBV6-5; J: TRBJ2-2; CDR3: CASRKDRTYTGELFF; DNA: TGTGCCAGCAGAAAGGACAGGACTTACACCGGGGAGCTGTTTTTT
size: .; D: .; length: 16; V: TRBV5-4; J: TRBJ2-5; CDR3: CASSFTGFSDQETQYF; DNA: TGTGCCAGCAGCTTTACAGGGTTTTCAGATCAGGAGACCCAGTACTTC
size: .; D: TRBD2; length: 14; V: TRBV2; J: TRBJ2-5; CDR3: CASSVFGTKETQYF; DNA: TGTGCCAGCAGTGTCTTCGGGACTAAGGAGACCCAGTACTTC
size: once; D: .; length: 16; V: TRBV6-6; J: TRBJ2-1; CDR3: CASSYSLSGDVNEQFF; DNA: TGTGCCAGCAGTTACTCGCTTTCAGGGGACGTCAATGAGCAGTTCTTC
size: .; D: .; length: 15; V: TRBV2; J: TRBJ1-2; CDR3: CASSEALQGRGGYTF; DNA: TGTGCCAGCAGTGAAGCGCTTCAGGGGAGGGGTGGCTACACCTTC
size: .; D: .; length: 16; V: TRBV27; J: TRBJ1-2; CDR3: CASSLPPPGIGHGYTF; DNA: TGTGCCAGCAGTTTACCGCCTCCCGGGATCGGCCATGGCTACACCTTC
size: .; D: .; length: 13; V: TRBV19; J: TRBJ2-1; CDR3: CASIPQGYNEQFF; DNA: TGTGCCAGTATCCCCCAGGGGTACAATGAGCAGTTCTTC
size: .; D: .; length: 13; V: TRBV30; J: TRBJ1-5; CDR3: CAWSPQVHQPQHF; DNA: TGTGCCTGGAGCCCACAGGTACACCAGCCCCAGCATTTT
size: few; D: .; length: 15; V: TRBV6-5; J: TRBJ2-1; CDR3: CASRPGDRLYNEQFF; DNA: TGTGCCAGCAGGCCAGGGGATCGGCTATACAATGAGCAGTTCTTC
size: .; D: .; length: 15; V: TRBV28; J: TRBJ1-3; CDR3: CASSLRPSSGNTIYF; DNA: TGTGCCAGCAGTTTGCGGCCGAGCTCTGGAAACACCATATATTTT
size: .; D: .; length: 15; V: TRBV5-4; J: TRBJ2-7; CDR3: CASSLMRGPLYEQYF; DNA: TGTGCCAGCAGCTTAATGAGGGGACCTTTATACGAGCAGTACTTC
size: .; D: TRBD2; length: 16; V: TRBV19; J: TRBJ2-5; CDR3: CASSPRTSGAKETQYF; DNA: TGTGCCAGTAGTCCAAGGACTAGCGGGGCAAAAGAGACCCAGTACTTC
size: .; D: .; length: 16; V: TRBV2; J: TRBJ2-7; CDR3: CASGRPAGSITYEQYF; DNA: TGTGCCAGCGGACGACCAGCTGGCAGTATAACCTACGAGCAGTACTTC
size: .; D: .; length: 13; V: TRBV6-6; J: TRBJ1-5; CDR3: CASSPTGNQPQHF; DNA: TGTGCCAGCAGTCCCACAGGGAATCAGCCCCAGCATTTT
size: .; D: .; length: 11; V: TRBV20-1; J: TRBJ2-1; CDR3: CSASRDNEQFF; DNA: TGCAGTGCTAGTAGGGACAATGAGCAGTTCTTC
size: .; D: TRBD1; length: 15; V: TRBV28; J: TRBJ2-7; CDR3: CASSGGTGKIYEQYF; DNA: TGTGCCAGCAGTGGTGGGACAGGAAAAATCTACGAGCAGTACTTC
size: .; D: .; length: 15; V: TRBV11-2; J: TRBJ1-3; CDR3: CASSLDVFSGNTIYF; DNA: TGTGCCAGCAGCTTAGATGTCTTCTCTGGAAACACCATATATTTT
size: .; D: .; length: 15; V: TRBV6-1; J: TRBJ2-3; CDR3: CASSLIGGSSDTQYF; DNA: TGTGCCAGCAGCCTAATAGGTGGTTCTTCAGATACGCAGTATTTT
size: .; D: TRBD2; length: 15; V: TRBV19; J: TRBJ2-5; CDR3: CATSLAGGIQETQYF; DNA: TGTGCCACCTCTTTAGCGGGAGGCATCCAAGAGACCCAGTACTTC
size: once; D: TRBD1; length: 17; V: TRBV28; J: TRBJ2-2; CDR3: CASLAPTGTGVSGELFF; DNA: TGTGCCAGCCTTGCCCCCACCGGGACAGGGGTTTCCGGGGAGCTGTTTTTT
size: .; D: .; length: 14; V: TRBV6-5; J: TRBJ2-7; CDR3: CSSAVNGQLYEQYF; DNA: TGTTCATCAGCAGTTAATGGGCAGCTCTACGAGCAGTACTTC